One sample yielded the 16 T cell receptor beta chains listed below, sequenced in a study of blood T cell repertoires in COVID-19. TCRdb keeps only in-frame clones here, not all; method: immunoSEQ multiplex PCR. The sample holds about 74,000 clones; roughly 91% are singletons and the top ten take approximately 28%. Sequencing input: peripheral blood. The source is a woman older than 75 with active or convalescent COVID-19.

This rearrangement joins TRBV9 to TRBJ2-6; 12 positions agree with TRBD1. From germline, CDR1 is SGDLS and CDR2 YYNGEE. The J segment lost 11 bases and the V segment lost 4 bases, leaving 13 bases of the junction unmatched. This CDR3 contains 17 residues. For the CDR3, the DNA is TGTGCCAGCAGCCCTGCCGACGGGACAGGGGGCGGAGACGTCCTGACTTTC. This sequence encodes CASSPADGTGGGDVLTF.

The chain recombines TRBV18 with TRBJ2-2; D is unclear. CDR3 length: 15 residues. Germline CDR1 is KGHSH and CDR2 is LQKENI. Trimming pared 6 bases from V and 8 bases from J, leaving 19 bases between. CDR3 DNA: TGTGCCAGCTCCAAAAGTATCCAACCTACGGGGGAGCTGTTTTTT. Amino acid sequence: CASSKSIQPTGELFF.

V and J are TRBV24-1 and TRBJ2-5; 9 nucleotides agree with TRBD2. The ends lost 4 bases at V and 2 bases at J; junction bases unmatched: 4. The CDR3 runs to 15 residues. In germline, CDR1 is KGHDR, CDR2 SFDVKD. The CDR3 sequence: CATSDGGLAQETQYF. The CDR3 DNA follows: TGTGCCACCAGTGACGGAGGACTAGCGCAAGAGACCCAGTACTTC.

V is TRBV10-2 and J is TRBJ2-1, with 12 nucleotides matching TRBD2. Germline V CDR1 and CDR2: WSHSY, SAAADI. The CDR3 is 16 amino acids. V lost 8 bases to trimming and J lost 2 bases; unmatched junction nucleotides: 7. The CDR3 sequence: CASRPSGGAAYNEQFF. The CDR3 DNA sequence: TGCGCCAGCCGTCCTAGCGGGGGGGCAGCCTACAATGAGCAGTTCTTC.

This chain links TRBV5-4 with TRBJ1-2; D gene unclear. Germline CDR1 is SGHNT and CDR2 is YYREEE (reference sequence). The CDR3 has 15 residues. V shed 6 bases and J shed 7 bases, with 22 bases lying between them. CDR3 in DNA: TGTGCCAGCACCAACCGGGAGGCGGGGATGGGTGGCTACACCTTC. Protein product: CASTNREAGMGGYTF.

The chain is built from TRBV11-3 and TRBJ1-1, with D tentatively TRBD1 (5 bases). The CDR3 loop spans 14 amino acids. V was cut by 1 base and J by 4 bases, with 10 bases left in between. Germline lookup yields CDR1 SGHNT and CDR2 YENEEA. The CDR3 coding sequence is TGTGCCAGCAGCTTAGGGGGGGTCGTCACTGAAGCTTTCTTT. Translating it yields CASSLGGVVTEAFF.

This chain links TRBV7-3 with TRBJ1-2; D is uncertain. CDR1 is SGHTA, CDR2 FQGTGA, per germline. The length of the CDR3 is 13 residues. V was trimmed by 2 bases and J by 8 bases, leaving 12 bases between them. The CDR3 reads CASSLYMTRGYTF. CDR3 nucleotides: TGTGCCAGCAGCTTATATATGACAAGAGGCTACACCTTC.

The rearrangement links TRBV6-5 to TRBJ2-2; D might be TRBD2 (5 bases). This CDR3 spans 15 amino acids. Germline lookup yields CDR1 MNHEY and CDR2 SVGAGI. The V gene lost 7 bases and the J gene lost 5 bases, with 17 bases spanning the gap. The CDR3 loop is CASNLEGSITGELFF. CDR3 nucleotide sequence: TGTGCCAGCAATTTAGAGGGTTCGATAACCGGGGAGCTGTTTTTT.

The gene calls are TRBV2 and TRBJ2-2, with a weak D call TRBD1 (6 bases). The V end was cut by 5 bases, the J end by 0 bases, with 10 bases between. Germline V gene lookup returns CDR1 SNHLY and CDR2 FYNNEI. The CDR3 has 15 residues. In DNA, the CDR3 is TGTGCCAGCAGTCGGACAGACTCGAACACCGGGGAGCTGTTTTTT. As protein: CASSRTDSNTGELFF.

This clone was detected a few times. The rearrangement uses TRBV5-4 and TRBJ1-1; possibly TRBD1 for D (6 bases). This CDR3 has 14 amino acids. With 9 bases removed from V and 1 base from J, the gap between germline ends came to 16 bases. CDR1 and CDR2 (germline): SGHNT, YYREEE (reference sequence). CDR3 region: CATSRGAPNTEAFF. CDR3 DNA sequence: TGTGCCACCTCCCGGGGGGCGCCGAACACTGAAGCTTTCTTT.

The rearrangement joins TRBV11-2 to TRBJ2-5; 15 nucleotides agree with TRBD2. The germline V gene encodes CDR1 SGHAT and CDR2 FQNNGV. The CDR3 has 16 residues. Trimming at V came to 5 bases and at J to 2 bases, leaving 3 bases not matched to a gene. DNA of the CDR3: TGTGCCAGCAGCCTAGGACTAGCGGGGGGGCAAGAGACCCAGTACTTC. This translates into CASSLGLAGGQETQYF.

In its sample, this clone was seen a few times. The chain combines TRBV19 with TRBJ2-7; D is ambiguous. The CDR3 is 14 residues long. The V gene lost 5 bases and the J gene lost 5 bases, with 16 bases spanning the gap. Germline V CDR1 and CDR2: LNHDA, SQIVND (reference sequence). CDR3 loop: CASSALRVDDEQYF. CDR3 nucleotides: TGTGCCAGTAGTGCCCTCCGGGTCGACGACGAGCAGTACTTC.

This clone was seen more than once but under ten times. V usage is TRBV28 and J usage is TRBJ1-6; TRBD1 aligns across 7 bases. In germline, CDR1 is MDHEN, CDR2 SYDVKM. Trimming removed 6 bases from V and 9 bases from J; junction bases left unmatched: 8. The CDR3 consists of 14 residues. CDR3 region: CASRGTGATSPLHF. The CDR3 coding sequence is TGTGCCAGCAGGGGAACAGGGGCAACTTCACCCCTCCACTTT.

The V gene is TRBV2, the J gene TRBJ2-2, with D perhaps TRBD2 (6 bases). V was pared by 5 bases and J by 6 bases, with 10 bases between. Germline CDR1 and CDR2: SNHLY and FYNNEI. The CDR3 length is 13 residues. This chain's CDR3 is CASSPGLPGELFF. CDR3 sequence (DNA): TGTGCCAGCAGTCCGGGACTTCCCGGGGAGCTGTTTTTT.

This chain connects TRBV9 to TRBJ2-1; 7 nucleotides match TRBD1. Germline CDR1 SGDLS, CDR2 YYNGEE. Trimming took 6 bases from V and 0 from J; bases not matched to a gene: 3. The CDR3 loop spans 14 amino acids. The CDR3 sequence: CASTRTGSYNEQFF. CDR3 DNA: TGTGCCAGCACCCGGACAGGCTCCTACAATGAGCAGTTCTTC.

The chain joins TRBV6-5 to TRBJ1-1, with unresolved D. Deletions cut 3 bases from V and 5 bases from J, with 16 bases between. Germline CDR1 reads MNHEY; CDR2 reads SVGAGI. This CDR3 spans 15 amino acids. The CDR3 nucleotides are TGTGCCAGCAGTTATTCCGCCGGGGTTCGGACTGAAGCTTTCTTT. It codes for CASSYSAGVRTEAFF.